This T cell receptor beta chain is from a study of OX40 agonist ivuxolimab in advanced cancers. General study points: At 0.1 to 3.0 mg/kg, clonal expansion of CD4+ and CD8+ blood T cells had occurred by week 6. Among the lowest peripheral clonal expansion occurred in 0.1-3.0 mg/kg partial responders.

Details on this clone: Its target is not known.

Data came from immunoSEQ multiplex PCR; TCRdb stores just in-frame clones and leaves some out. This repertoire shows roughly 62,000 clones, roughly 90% found once; its top ten account for approximately 0.62%. CDR1 is LNHDA, CDR2 SQIVND, per germline (reference sequence). The ends lost 1 base at V and 5 bases at J; junction bases unmatched: 9. The CDR3 is 16 amino acids. This sequence originates from an adult with an advanced solid tumor such as melanoma, head and neck, liver or kidney cancer. The gene calls are TRBV19 and TRBJ2-7; 9 positions match TRBD2. The material was CD4+ or CD8+ T cells sorted from blood, obtained in a trial of the OX40 agonist ivuxolimab. CDR3 loop: CASSIGRAGGLNEQYF. DNA for the CDR3: TGTGCCAGTAGTATAGGACGAGCGGGGGGCCTGAACGAGCAGTACTTC.